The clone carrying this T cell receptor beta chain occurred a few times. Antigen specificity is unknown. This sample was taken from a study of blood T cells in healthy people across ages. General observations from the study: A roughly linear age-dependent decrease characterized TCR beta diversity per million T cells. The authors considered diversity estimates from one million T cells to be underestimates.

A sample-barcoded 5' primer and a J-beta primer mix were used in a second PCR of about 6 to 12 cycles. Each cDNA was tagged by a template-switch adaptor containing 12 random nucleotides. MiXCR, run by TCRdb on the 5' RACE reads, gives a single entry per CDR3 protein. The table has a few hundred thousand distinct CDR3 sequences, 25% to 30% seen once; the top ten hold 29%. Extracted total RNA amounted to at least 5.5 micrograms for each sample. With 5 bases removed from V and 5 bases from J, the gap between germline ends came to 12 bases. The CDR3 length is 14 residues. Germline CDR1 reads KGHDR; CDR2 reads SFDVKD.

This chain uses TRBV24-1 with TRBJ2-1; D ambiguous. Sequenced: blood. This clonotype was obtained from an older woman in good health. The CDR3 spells CATSVGGTNNEQFF. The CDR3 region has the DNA TGTGCCACCAGTGTGGGTGGCACTAACAATGAGCAGTTCTTC.